The 32 T cell receptor beta chains listed next were all sequenced from one sample in a study of beta chain features in type 1 diabetes. Study findings and constraints: Significant though moderate, a shortening of TCRB CDR3s appeared in all four CD4+ subsets of Type 1 diabetes patients.

Expressed TCRB transcripts were sequenced because the isolated RNA had all been reverse transcribed beforehand. Sequencing used immunoSEQ multiplex PCR; TCRdb keeps in-frame clones, though not all of them. This sample yields some 160,000 clones, of which roughly 8% are seen a single time; around 0.56% belongs to the top ten. The antigens of these receptors remain unknown. Sequences were obtained from central memory CD4+ T cells from blood. These receptors were obtained from a woman younger than 30 with type 1 diabetes.

The gene calls are TRBV9 and TRBJ2-7; TRBD2 matches 7 bases. The J segment lost 2 bases and the V segment lost 3 bases, leaving 8 bases of the junction unmatched. Germline lookup yields CDR1 SGDLS and CDR2 YYNGEE. The CDR3 is made up of 15 amino acids. The CDR3 coding sequence is TGTGCCAGCAGCGCCCGCGGGAGTCAACCCTACGAGCAGTACTTC. Translation: CASSARGSQPYEQYF.

This clone was seen only a few times. The chain joins TRBV27 to TRBJ1-6; D possibly corresponds to TRBD1 (6 bases). The CDR3 is 14 amino acids. Germline CDR1 is MNHEY and CDR2 is SMNVEV (reference sequence). V lost 1 base and J 7 bases, leaving 8 bases between the germline ends. CDR3 DNA sequence: TGTGCCAGCAGTTTATACGGGACAAATTCACCCCTCCACTTT. Its protein product is CASSLYGTNSPLHF.

The J gene is TRBJ1-5, the V gene TRBV29-1; D is perhaps TRBD1 (6 bases). Trimming stripped 8 bases from V and 2 bases from J, with 16 bases between. The length of the CDR3 is 14 residues. Germline values: CDR1 SQVTM, CDR2 ANQGSEA. CDR3 sequence reads: CSPPGAPGNQPQHF. As DNA, the CDR3 is TGCAGCCCACCAGGGGCCCCAGGCAATCAGCCCCAGCATTTT.

This clone has a handful of counts. The chain recombines TRBV28 with TRBJ2-1, with 7 bases matching TRBD2. Germline-derived CDR1 and CDR2 are MDHEN and SYDVKM. Unmatched junction bases numbered 6, after V lost 6 bases and J lost 7 bases. The CDR3 covers 13 residues. The CDR3 coding sequence is TGTGCCAGCAGGCCGGGGGGAGCGAATGAGCAGTTCTTC. Translation: CASRPGGANEQFF.

This clone was seen only a few times. V and J are TRBV7-2 and TRBJ2-7, with a tentative D call TRBD2 (5 bases). Deletions cut 8 bases from V and 2 bases from J, with 16 bases between. Germline V gives CDR1 SGHTA, CDR2 FQGNSA. This CDR3 region has 14 residues. This CDR3 is CASGRAGPPYEQYF. The CDR3 DNA is TGTGCCAGCGGGCGGGCAGGTCCCCCCTACGAGCAGTACTTC.

The V gene is TRBV19, the J gene TRBJ1-1; TRBD1 might be the D (6 bases). CDR3 length: 13 amino acids. Per germline, CDR1 LNHDA and CDR2 SQIVND (reference sequence). Deletions cut 7 bases from V and 5 bases from J, with 14 bases between. The CDR3 loop reads CASNPYRATEAFF. In nucleotides, the CDR3 is TGTGCCAGTAACCCCTACAGGGCTACTGAAGCTTTCTTT.

The gene calls are TRBV7-2 and TRBJ2-3; 9 nucleotides line up with TRBD2. This CDR3 spans 15 amino acids. V shed 6 bases, J shed 5 bases, and the junction held 9 bases outside the gene matches. CDR1 SGHTA and CDR2 FQGNSA come from the germline V gene. The CDR3: CASRPTLAGQDTQYF. As DNA, the CDR3 is TGTGCCAGCAGACCAACCCTAGCGGGACAAGATACGCAGTATTTT.

J is TRBJ2-7 and V is TRBV29-1; 8 bases map to TRBD1. The length of the CDR3 is 15 residues. Per the germline V gene, CDR1 is SQVTM and CDR2 is ANQGSEA. V shed 3 bases and J 2 bases; nucleotides not matched to a gene: 9. CDR3 in amino acids: CSVDVTGTGAYEQYF. CDR3 DNA: TGCAGCGTTGACGTGACTGGGACAGGTGCCTACGAGCAGTACTTC.

The CDR3 coding sequence is TGTGCCACCCAGGGAAAGGCCTACAATGAGCAGTTCTTC. Its protein is CATQGKAYNEQFF. V gene TRBV25-1 combines with J gene TRBJ2-1; the D gene is possibly TRBD1 (5 bases). Germline loops: CDR1 MGHDK, CDR2 SYGVNS. The V and J ends lost 10 bases and 2 bases respectively, with 12 bases between them. CDR3 size: 13 residues.

The sample holds many counts of this clone. The genes are TRBV5-6 and TRBJ2-7; D not certain. Germline V gene data show CDR1 as SGHDT and CDR2 as YYEEEE. The CDR3 extends over 11 amino acids. V dropped 2 bases and J dropped 6 bases, with 6 bases sitting between them. The CDR3 nucleotides read TGTGCCAGCAGCTTCTTCGGCGAGCAGTACTTC. Protein sequence: CASSFFGEQYF.

This CDR3 reads CASSLSNGPETQYF. The CDR3 DNA reads TGTGCCAGCAGCTTAAGTAATGGCCCAGAGACCCAGTACTTC. This chain joins TRBV11-3 and TRBJ2-5, with D hard to call. Trimming removed 2 bases from V and 4 bases from J, with 11 bases in between. The CDR3 contains 14 residues. From germline, CDR1 is SGHNT and CDR2 YENEEA.

This clone came up a few times. The chain uses TRBV6-5 and TRBJ1-5; TRBD1 aligns across 9 bases. Germline loops: CDR1 MNHEY, CDR2 SVGAGI. The CDR3 is 16 amino acids. V shed 2 bases and J 0 bases; nucleotides not matched to a gene: 2. The CDR3 here is CASSYGQGFSNQPQHF. The CDR3 DNA reads as TGTGCCAGCAGTTACGGACAGGGGTTTAGCAATCAGCCCCAGCATTTT.

This clone showed up just a few times. This chain links TRBV30 with TRBJ2-5, with 10 bases aligning to TRBD2. This CDR3 region has 13 residues. Germline V gene lookup returns CDR1 GTSNPN and CDR2 SVGIG (reference sequence). The CDR3 coding sequence is TGTGCTCGTAGCGGGGGGTACCAAGAGACCCAGTACTTC. Its protein product is CARSGGYQETQYF. The entire variable domain, with the rest obtained from reference TRBV30 and TRBJ2-5, is as follows: SQTIHQWPATLVQPVGSPLSLECTVEGTSNPNLYWYRQAAGRGLQLLFYSVGIGQISSEVPQNLSASRPQDRQFILSSKKLLLSDSGFYLCARSGGYQETQYFGPGTRLLVL.

The chain joins TRBV6-1 to TRBJ2-7; 8 bases are shared with TRBD1. CDR1 MNHNS and CDR2 SASEGT come from the germline V gene. The ends lost 8 bases at V and 2 bases at J; junction bases unmatched: 11. The CDR3 has 15 amino acids. CDR3 in amino acids: CASSWDSGGTYEQYF. The CDR3 nucleotides read TGTGCCAGCTCATGGGACTCAGGGGGCACCTACGAGCAGTACTTC.

This chain joins TRBV28 and TRBJ2-1; TRBD2 matches at 8 bases. V shed 7 bases, J shed 3 bases, and the junction held 17 bases outside the gene matches. Germline V gene lookup returns CDR1 MDHEN and CDR2 SYDVKM. The CDR3 is made up of 18 amino acids. The CDR3 here is CASKGLIGRAAVYNEQFF. DNA for the CDR3: TGTGCCAGCAAAGGGCTTATCGGGAGGGCGGCGGTCTACAATGAGCAGTTCTTC.

This clone was detected only a few times. The chain carries TRBV19 and TRBJ2-2; TRBD1 aligns across 8 bases. V gave up 6 bases and J gave up 0 bases; unmatched junction bases: 3. This CDR3 region has 15 residues. Germline CDR1 is LNHDA and CDR2 is SQIVND (reference sequence). The DNA for the CDR3 is TGTGCCAGTAGGCAGGGGGCAACGAACACCGGGGAGCTGTTTTTT. Its translation is CASRQGATNTGELFF.

This clone was observed many times. The CDR3: CASSASSADTQYF. CDR3 in DNA: TGTGCCAGCAGCGCCTCTAGTGCAGATACGCAGTATTTT. The J gene is TRBJ2-3, the V gene TRBV9, with D uncertain. CDR3 length: 13 amino acids. The V gene's germline CDR1 is SGDLS and CDR2 YYNGEE. Between the trimmed V and J ends, which lost 3 bases and 4 bases, there was a span of 9 bases.

With regard to this clone: This specimen includes other DNA sequences encoding the same CDR3. The rearrangement joins TRBV5-1 to TRBJ2-7, with TRBD2 matching 11 bases. Germline values: CDR1 SGHRS, CDR2 YFSETQ. Trimming cost V 4 bases and J 2 bases; bases outside gene matches: 2. This CDR3 spans 14 amino acids. CDR3 amino acids: CASSLTSGTYEQYF. Here the CDR3 DNA reads TGCGCCAGCAGCCTGACTAGCGGGACCTACGAGCAGTACTTC.

This clone has just a few counts. The V gene is TRBV10-3, the J gene TRBJ2-5; 10 bases align to TRBD1. The CDR3 sequence is 14 residues long. V dropped 6 bases and J dropped 5; count of bases not matched to a gene: 6. Germline V gene lookup returns CDR1 ENHRY and CDR2 SYGVKD. The CDR3 loop is CAISGTGDWETQYF. The CDR3 DNA is TGTGCCATCAGCGGGACAGGGGATTGGGAGACCCAGTACTTC.

This clone was seen at least ten times. The rearrangement uses TRBV7-2 and TRBJ1-2, with no clear D. Germline CDR1 is SGHTA and CDR2 is FQGNSA. Deletions cut 5 bases from V and 4 bases from J, with 17 bases between. The CDR3 runs to 15 residues. Here the CDR3 reads CASSLSYGQPYGYTF. CDR3 nucleotides: TGTGCCAGCAGCCTAAGCTATGGGCAGCCCTATGGCTACACCTTC.

This clone was seen more than once but under ten times. This chain connects TRBV7-9 to TRBJ1-6, with D possibly being TRBD1 (5 bases). V lost 3 bases, J lost 8 bases, and 11 bases lay in between. Germline V gene data show CDR1 as SEHNR and CDR2 as FQNEAQ (reference sequence). This CDR3 contains 14 residues. The CDR3 here is CASSFGRGDSPLHF. CDR3 in DNA: TGTGCCAGCAGCTTCGGGAGGGGTGATTCACCCCTCCACTTT. The variable domain in full, with the rest retrieved from reference TRBV7-9 and TRBJ1-6, is DTGVSQNPRHKITKRGQNVTFRCDPISEHNRLYWYRQTLGQGPEFLTYFQNEAQLEKSRLLSDRFSAERPKGSFSTLEIQRTEQGDSAMYLCASSFGRGDSPLHFGNGTRLTVT.

This clone was observed many times. V and J are TRBV7-2 and TRBJ1-5, with 7 bases lining up with TRBD1. Germline CDR1 SGHTA, CDR2 FQGNSA. The CDR3 consists of 13 residues. V was pared by 2 bases and J by 7 bases, with 2 bases of the junction left unmatched. CDR3 sequence (DNA): TGTGCCAGCAGCTTATCGGGACAGCAGCCCCAGCATTTT. Translated: CASSLSGQQPQHF.

This clone was seen only a few times. The gene calls are TRBV7-6 and TRBJ2-2, with D unclear. The CDR3 loop spans 14 amino acids. V was shortened by 4 bases and J by 6 bases, with 12 bases between the two germline ends. CDR1 is SGHVS and CDR2 is FNYEAQ in the germline V gene. CDR3 sequence: CASSSGSSAGELFF. The CDR3, as DNA: TGTGCCAGCAGCTCCGGGTCTTCGGCCGGGGAGCTGTTTTTT.

This clone was observed a few times. This chain uses TRBV29-1 with TRBJ1-2, with D hard to call. The CDR3 has 15 amino acids. V lost 6 bases, J lost 4 bases, and 21 bases lay in between. Germline-derived CDR1 and CDR2 are SQVTM and ANQGSEA. The CDR3, as DNA: TGCAGCGTCCTAACCCCCCCGGCGGAGAGCTATGGCTACACCTTC. It encodes CSVLTPPAESYGYTF.

In this sample, this clone turned up a few times. The chain recombines TRBV7-2 with TRBJ2-1, with unresolved D. The CDR3 consists of 14 residues. V was clipped by 1 base and J by 9 bases, with 13 bases between them. Per germline, CDR1 SGHTA and CDR2 FQGNSA. CDR3 loop: CASSLGSLSGEQFF. The CDR3 nucleotides are TGTGCCAGCAGCTTAGGCTCCCTCTCGGGTGAGCAGTTCTTC.

The rearrangement links TRBV7-9 to TRBJ2-7, with D possibly being TRBD1 (5 bases). Trimming took off 7 bases at V and 2 bases at J, with 18 bases between the two ends. The CDR3 has 15 amino acids. Germline lookup yields CDR1 SEHNR and CDR2 FQNEAQ (reference sequence). CDR3 sequence reads: CASTKFADRAYEQYF. CDR3 nucleotides: TGTGCCAGCACCAAATTCGCAGACAGAGCCTACGAGCAGTACTTC.

The chain joins TRBV11-2 to TRBJ1-1, with D unresolved. V lost 1 base, J lost 0 bases, and 12 bases lay in between. CDR1 and CDR2 from the germline V gene are SGHAT and FQNNGV. The CDR3 totals 16 residues. The CDR3 here is CASSLVGGGVNTEAFF. In nucleotides, the CDR3 is TGTGCCAGCAGCTTAGTAGGAGGCGGGGTGAACACTGAAGCTTTCTTT.

A word on this clone: Other DNA sequences in the same sample also yield this CDR3. The V call is TRBV6-5, the J call TRBJ2-2; the match to TRBD2 covers 10 bases. The germline V gene has CDR1 MNHEY and CDR2 SVGAGI. The V and J ends lost 9 bases and 5 bases, in that order; junction bases with no gene match: 3. The CDR3 sequence is 13 residues long. The CDR3 DNA reads TGTGCCAGTAGCGGGAGGCGTACCGGGGAGCTGTTTTTT. This translates into CASSGRRTGELFF.

V usage is TRBV4-2 and J usage is TRBJ2-1, with 11 nucleotides matching TRBD2. In germline, CDR1 is LGHNA, CDR2 YNFKEQ. J was trimmed by 7 bases and V by 2 bases; bases with no gene match: 7. This CDR3 comprises 16 residues. The chain's CDR3 is CASSQRSGRAVNEQFF. CDR3 bases: TGTGCCAGCAGCCAACGTAGCGGGAGGGCCGTGAATGAGCAGTTCTTC.

In nucleotides, the CDR3 is TGTGCCAGCAGCTTAAACAGGGGGCAGGATGGCTACACCTTC. Translating it yields CASSLNRGQDGYTF. V gene TRBV9 combines with J gene TRBJ1-2; 9 nucleotides line up with TRBD1. V lost 4 bases, J lost 6 bases, and 7 bases stayed unmatched. The CDR3 covers 14 residues. Germline V gene sequence: CDR1 SGDLS, CDR2 YYNGEE.

The table lists this clone with many counts. The chain couples TRBV25-1 to TRBJ2-7; TRBD1 is a possible D gene (6 bases). CDR1 and CDR2 from the germline V gene are MGHDK and SYGVNS. Trimming shortened V by 4 bases and J by 6 bases, and 13 bases separated the two germline ends. This CDR3 has 13 residues. In nucleotides, the CDR3 is TGTGCCAGCAGTGGATACAGGGATCGCGAGCAGTACTTC. It is translated as CASSGYRDREQYF.

This clone was seen more than once but under ten times. The V call is TRBV7-9, the J call TRBJ1-1; 8 bases map to TRBD1. The CDR3 runs to 15 residues. Germline CDR1 and CDR2: SEHNR and FQNEAQ (reference sequence). The junction had 9 bases not matched to a gene; V was cut back by 5 bases and J by 4 bases. The CDR3 DNA is TGTGCCAGCAGCCCCCGACAGGGGTGGGGCACTGAAGCTTTCTTT. This translates into CASSPRQGWGTEAFF.